The clone carrying this TCR beta chain was found many times. Antigen unknown. One junction end disagrees with the germline gene, perhaps due to a read error. Germline V gene data show CDR1 as DFQATT and CDR2 as SNEGSKA (reference sequence). The CDR3 is 13 residues long. The source of the sample is a study of CD8 T cells in ankylosing spondylitis. Findings and limits, study-wide: A motif in TCR beta, a set of eight or nine highly homologous variants, appeared characteristic of ankylosing spondylitis blood. Clones that were linked to disease were CD8+ and were relatively rare in peripheral blood. Significantly higher representation of disease-linked clones was reported for matched ankylosing spondylitis synovial fluid. Prior work had noted some motif variants in reactive arthritis blood and synovial fluid.

Libraries of TCR beta came from quantitative 5'-RACE with molecular barcodes. TCRdb itself ran the 5' RACE reads through MiXCR, one entry per CDR3 protein. Of about 800,000 distinct CDR3 sequences in the sample, 12% were seen once. This chain connects TRBV20-1 to TRBJ2-7; possible D gene TRBD1, 6 bases. This sequence was found in a male donor with ankylosing spondylitis. The sequenced material came from blood, either unsorted or a sorted T cell fraction (not recorded which). CDR3 residues: CSARDPRRGPNIF. In nucleotides, the CDR3 is TGCAGTGCTAGAGACCCCCGCAGGGGTCCGAACATCTTC.